These T cell receptor beta chains were read from a single sample in a study of T cell responses to AZD1222 COVID-19 vaccine. The protocol was immunoSEQ multiplex PCR, while the TCRdb copy is restricted to in-frame clones and leaves out a portion. The sample contains 150,000 to 200,000 clones, about 88% of which appear only once. The source material was peripheral blood, sampled 28 days after the second AZD1222 dose. The source of these receptors is an adult who received the AZD1222 COVID-19 vaccine. CDR3s include the opening cysteine and the closing phenylalanine or tryptophan. A D gene is named only where the DNA matches it firmly. Size is omitted from some rows. Given values are once, few, many or a class for expanded clones.

V	size	J	D	DNA	CDR3
TRBV27	-	TRBJ2-7	TRBD1	TGTGCCAGCAGTGGCCCCGGGACAGGGAGCTCCTACGAGCAGTACTTC	CASSGPGTGSSYEQYF
TRBV7-9	-	TRBJ1-1	TRBD1	TGTGCCAGCAGCAACAGGGGCCGGGACACTGAAGCTTTCTTT	CASSNRGRDTEAFF
TRBV30	-	TRBJ2-7	TRBD2	TGTGCCTGGAGACAAGCGGGAGGTACCGCCGGGCAGCAGTACTTC	CAWRQAGGTAGQQYF
TRBV19	once	TRBJ2-5	-	TGTGCCAGTACCCCCCCGGGGCGGGGCGTAGAGACCCAGTACTTC	CASTPPGRGVETQYF
TRBV6-6	once	TRBJ1-2	TRBD1	TGTGCCAGCAGTTACTCGGACAGGGGAGCTAACTATGGCTACACCTTC	CASSYSDRGANYGYTF
TRBV7-2	-	TRBJ1-2	-	TGTGCCAGCAGCTTAGAGGGGACCGGAGCGGGCGGCTACACCTTC	CASSLEGTGAGGYTF
TRBV5-4	-	TRBJ2-2	-	TGTGCCAGTGGGGCCCCGACCGGGGAGCTGTTTTTT	CASGAPTGELFF
TRBV7-3	few	TRBJ2-2	TRBD2	TGTGCCAGCAGCTCGGGACTAGCGGGAGGGGAGCTGTTTTTT	CASSSGLAGGELFF
TRBV27	-	TRBJ2-3	-	TGTGCCAGCAAACGACCGCCACCTACAGATACGCAGTATTTT	CASKRPPPTDTQYF
TRBV2	-	TRBJ2-3	-	TGTGCCAGCAGTGAGGTCCTTATAGCCGATACGCAGTATTTT	CASSEVLIADTQYF
TRBV7-2	-	TRBJ1-2	-	TGTGCCAGCAGTCAACAGGGCTACTACACCTTC	CASSQQGYYTF
TRBV28	-	TRBJ1-5	TRBD1	TGTGCCAGCAAACGAATAAACAGGGGGAGTCAGCCCCAGCATTTT	CASKRINRGSQPQHF
TRBV3-1/TRBV3-2	-	TRBJ2-5	TRBD2	TGTGCCAGCAATCAGGGACTAACTCAAGAGACCCAGTACTTC	CASNQGLTQETQYF
TRBV7-2	-	TRBJ2-2	TRBD1	TGTGCCAGCAGCTTAGTGGGACAGGGGCCCGGGGAGCTGTTTTTT	CASSLVGQGPGELFF
TRBV5-6	few	TRBJ1-2	TRBD1	TGTGCCAGCAGCCCACAGGGGTGGGCTAACTATGGCTACACCTTC	CASSPQGWANYGYTF
TRBV6-2/TRBV6-3	-	TRBJ2-2	-	TGTGCCAGCAGTTACAAAGCGTGGGCTAACACCGGGGAGCTGTTTTTT	CASSYKAWANTGELFF
TRBV6-2/TRBV6-3	-	TRBJ1-2	TRBD1	TGTGCCAGCAGTCTCCGGGACAGGGTGTTTGGCTACACCTTC	CASSLRDRVFGYTF
TRBV4-2	-	TRBJ1-1	TRBD1	TGTGCCAGCAGCCAAGAGGGACAGGGATCAGCTGAAGCTTTCTTT	CASSQEGQGSAEAFF
TRBV5-1	-	TRBJ2-3	-	TGCGCCAGCATAAAGGAAGCTAGCACAGATACGCAGTATTTT	CASIKEASTDTQYF
TRBV18	-	TRBJ1-5	TRBD1	TGTGCCAGCTCAACCGGGACAGCCAGCAATCAGCCCCAGCATTTT	CASSTGTASNQPQHF